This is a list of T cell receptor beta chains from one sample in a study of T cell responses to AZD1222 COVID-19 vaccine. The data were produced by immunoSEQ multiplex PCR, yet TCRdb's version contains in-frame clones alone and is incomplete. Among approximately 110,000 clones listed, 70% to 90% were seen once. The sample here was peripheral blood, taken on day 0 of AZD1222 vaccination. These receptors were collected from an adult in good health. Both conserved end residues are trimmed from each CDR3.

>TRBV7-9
ASSFAETQY
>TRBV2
ASGTGNNSPLH
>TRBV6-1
ASSEAPGGTEAF
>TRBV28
ASSLSPLVGYGYT
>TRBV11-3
ASSSPEAF
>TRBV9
ASSVDGYTQY
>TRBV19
ASSRTSGDYNEQF
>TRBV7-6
ASSLRQGSDEKLF
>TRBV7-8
ASSLALQRQQY
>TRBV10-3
AISPNGQGDYGYT
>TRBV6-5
ASSQTWGSNQPQH
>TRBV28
ASSREWRQYGYT
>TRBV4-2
ASSQENVGLTDTQY
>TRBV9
ASSVGSLTDTQY
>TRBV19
ASTPDGDLEF
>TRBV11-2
ASSWSGDVYEQY
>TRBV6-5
ASSQAGGQYYEQY
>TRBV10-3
AISDDGGALYEQY
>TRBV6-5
ASSYSLAGGLAQY
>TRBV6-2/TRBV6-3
ASSYLAGNSSYEQY
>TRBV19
ASGGRGRDNEQF
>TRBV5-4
ASSLEGGRYEQY
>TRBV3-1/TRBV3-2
ASSQDFRHLQETQY
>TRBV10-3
AISAHSSSYEQY
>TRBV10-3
AISEQGGAFGEQY
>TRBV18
ASSPVSATQETQY
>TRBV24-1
ATSLSGARNTEAF
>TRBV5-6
ASSGVGTEAF
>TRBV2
ASSTGHGISPLH
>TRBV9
ASSVFGNPSTDTQY
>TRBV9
ASSVGRPPGGGLDYGYT
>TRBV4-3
ASSQDYGDSYEQY
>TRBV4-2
ASSQDHPGGGRSPLH
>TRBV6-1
ASSQRGGYEQY
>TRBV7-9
ASSLGNTGPEQY
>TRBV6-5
ASSYSTGLNTEAF
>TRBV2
ASSEAGAGHGYT
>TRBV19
ASRDNYEQY
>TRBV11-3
ASSRGLAGYNEQF
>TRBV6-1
ASSEKVPSTEAF
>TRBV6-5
ASSLAGVRTDTQY
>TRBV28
ASSSATSTGNTIY
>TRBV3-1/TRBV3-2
ASSQRQIYGYT
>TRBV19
ATRGGTVYNSPLH
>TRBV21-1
ASSGQGKVNTGELF
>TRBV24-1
ATSDWGGNQPQH
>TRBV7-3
ASSPYTGVSYNEQF
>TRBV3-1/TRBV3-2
ASSQDLVGYGYT
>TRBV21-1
ASSKAGQGVKNQPQH
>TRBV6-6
ASRPTGLSTDTQY